The clone carrying this T cell receptor (beta chain) has ten or more counts. The antigen remains undetermined. The data were taken from a study of T cells in Graves' hyperthyroidism and ophthalmopathy. Whole-study findings and limits: Most clonotypes that expanded in the thyroid above 0.001 also showed up in blood.

Regions amplified from RNA transcripts were the TCR beta CDR3 regions. The HTBI primer set served for first-round RT-PCR of the TCR CDR3. TCRdb re-derived calls from the multiplex PCR reads in MiXCR, one entry per CDR3 protein. The sample includes 300,000 to 500,000 distinct CDR3 sequences, about an eighth of them seen just once. The TCR sequence derives from a middle-aged man with Graves' ophthalmopathy. Sequencing was done on a sample of blood.

The CDR3 bases are TGCAGTGCTATGGGACAGGATTCCTACGAGCAGTACTTC. This translates into CSAMGQDSYEQYF. The genes are TRBV20-1 and TRBJ2-7, with 8 bases that match TRBD1. V shed 4 bases, J shed 1 base, and the junction held 3 bases outside the gene matches. The CDR3 sequence is 13 residues long. The germline CDR1 and CDR2 sequences are DFQATT and SNEGSKA (reference sequence).